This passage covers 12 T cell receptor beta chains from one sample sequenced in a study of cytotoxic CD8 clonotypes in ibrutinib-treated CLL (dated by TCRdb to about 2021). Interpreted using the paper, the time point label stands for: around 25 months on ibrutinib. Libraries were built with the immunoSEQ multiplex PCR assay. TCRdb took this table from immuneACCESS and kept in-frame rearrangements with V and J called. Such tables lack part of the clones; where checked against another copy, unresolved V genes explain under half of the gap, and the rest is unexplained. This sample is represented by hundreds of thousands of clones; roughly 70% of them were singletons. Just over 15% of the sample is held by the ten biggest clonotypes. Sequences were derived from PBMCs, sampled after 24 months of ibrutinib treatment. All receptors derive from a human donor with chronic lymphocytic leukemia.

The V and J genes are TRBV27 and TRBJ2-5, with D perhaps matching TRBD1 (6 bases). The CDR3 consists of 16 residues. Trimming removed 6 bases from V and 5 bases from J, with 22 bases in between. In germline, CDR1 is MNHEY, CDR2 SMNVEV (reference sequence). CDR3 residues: CASSHLFQGRRETQYF. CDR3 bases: TGTGCCAGCAGCCACCTTTTCCAGGGGCGCAGGGAGACCCAGTACTTC.

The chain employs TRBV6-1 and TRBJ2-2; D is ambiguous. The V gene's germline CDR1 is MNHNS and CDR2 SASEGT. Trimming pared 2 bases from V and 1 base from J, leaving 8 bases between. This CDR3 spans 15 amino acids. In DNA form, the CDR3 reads TGTGCCAGCAGTGAAAAGATACTGAACACCGGGGAGCTGTTTTTT. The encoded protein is CASSEKILNTGELFF.

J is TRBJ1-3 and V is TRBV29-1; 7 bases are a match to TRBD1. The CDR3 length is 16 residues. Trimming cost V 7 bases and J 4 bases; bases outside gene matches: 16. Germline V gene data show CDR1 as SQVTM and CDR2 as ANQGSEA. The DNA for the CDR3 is TGCAGCGCGACATTCGGACAGGTGCCTCTCGGAAACACCATATATTTT. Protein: CSATFGQVPLGNTIYF.

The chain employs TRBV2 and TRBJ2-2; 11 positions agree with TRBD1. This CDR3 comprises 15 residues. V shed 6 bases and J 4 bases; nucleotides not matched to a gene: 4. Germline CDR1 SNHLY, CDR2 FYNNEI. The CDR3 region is CASSGQGAVTGELFF. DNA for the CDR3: TGTGCCAGCAGCGGACAGGGGGCGGTCACCGGGGAGCTGTTTTTT. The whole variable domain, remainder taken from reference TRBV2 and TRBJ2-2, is EPEVTQTPSHQVTQMGQEVILRCVPISNHLYFYWYRQILGQKVEFLVSFYNNEISEKSEIFDDQFSVERPDGSNFTLKIRSTKLEDSAMYFCASSGQGAVTGELFFGEGSRLTVL.

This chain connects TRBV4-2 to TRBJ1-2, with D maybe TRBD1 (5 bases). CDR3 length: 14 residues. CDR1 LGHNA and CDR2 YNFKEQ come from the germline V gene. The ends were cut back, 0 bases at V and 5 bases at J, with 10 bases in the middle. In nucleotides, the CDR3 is TGTGCCAGCAGCCAAGAATTCGACAGTTATGGCTACACCTTC. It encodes CASSQEFDSYGYTF.

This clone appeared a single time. In DNA form, the CDR3 reads TGCAGCGTGGGGGGGTTTGGGACTAGCGGTACCTACGAGCAGTACTTC. The encoded protein is CSVGGFGTSGTYEQYF. The rearrangement uses TRBV29-1 and TRBJ2-7; 11 nucleotides align to TRBD2. The CDR3 is made up of 16 amino acids. Per the germline V gene, CDR1 is SQVTM and CDR2 is ANQGSEA. V was clipped by 6 bases and J by 2 bases; unmatched bases: 12.

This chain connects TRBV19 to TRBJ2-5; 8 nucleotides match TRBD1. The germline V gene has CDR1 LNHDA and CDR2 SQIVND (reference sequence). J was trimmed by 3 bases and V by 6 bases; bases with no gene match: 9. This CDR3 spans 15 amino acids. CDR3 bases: TGTGCCAGTAGATCAGGACAGGGACTCGAAGAGACCCAGTACTTC. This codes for CASRSGQGLEETQYF.

This CDR3 is CASSQASDSSTDTQYF. The CDR3 nucleotides are TGTGCCAGCAGCCAAGCTAGCGATTCTAGCACAGATACGCAGTATTTT. The chain uses TRBV4-2 and TRBJ2-3, with D maybe TRBD2 (6 bases). This CDR3 spans 16 amino acids. V lost 1 base, J lost 0 bases, and 11 bases lay in between. Germline V gives CDR1 LGHNA, CDR2 YNFKEQ.

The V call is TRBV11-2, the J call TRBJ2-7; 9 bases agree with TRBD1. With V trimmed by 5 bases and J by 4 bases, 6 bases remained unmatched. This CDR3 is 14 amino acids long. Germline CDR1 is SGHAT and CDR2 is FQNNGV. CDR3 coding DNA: TGTGCCAGCAGCGCCGGGACAGGGTGGTACGAGCAGTACTTC. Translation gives CASSAGTGWYEQYF.

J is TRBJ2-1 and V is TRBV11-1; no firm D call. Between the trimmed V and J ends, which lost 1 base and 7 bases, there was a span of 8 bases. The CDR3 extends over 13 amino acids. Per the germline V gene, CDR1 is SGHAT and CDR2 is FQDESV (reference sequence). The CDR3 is CASSLESKNEQFF. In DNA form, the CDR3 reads TGTGCCAGCAGCTTAGAGAGCAAGAATGAGCAGTTCTTC.

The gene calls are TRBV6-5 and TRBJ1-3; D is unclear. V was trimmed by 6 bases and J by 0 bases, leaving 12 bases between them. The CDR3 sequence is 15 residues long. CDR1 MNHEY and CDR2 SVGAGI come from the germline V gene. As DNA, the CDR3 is TGTGCCAGCAGGCCCCCCGTCGTCTCTGGAAACACCATATATTTT. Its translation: CASRPPVVSGNTIYF.

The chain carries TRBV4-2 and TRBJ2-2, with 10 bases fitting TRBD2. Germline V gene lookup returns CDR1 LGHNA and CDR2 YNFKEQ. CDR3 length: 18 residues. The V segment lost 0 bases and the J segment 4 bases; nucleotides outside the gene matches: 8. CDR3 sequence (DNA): TGTGCCAGCAGCCAAGATCCGACTAGCGGGTTCGGCACCGGGGAGCTGTTTTTT. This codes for CASSQDPTSGFGTGELFF.